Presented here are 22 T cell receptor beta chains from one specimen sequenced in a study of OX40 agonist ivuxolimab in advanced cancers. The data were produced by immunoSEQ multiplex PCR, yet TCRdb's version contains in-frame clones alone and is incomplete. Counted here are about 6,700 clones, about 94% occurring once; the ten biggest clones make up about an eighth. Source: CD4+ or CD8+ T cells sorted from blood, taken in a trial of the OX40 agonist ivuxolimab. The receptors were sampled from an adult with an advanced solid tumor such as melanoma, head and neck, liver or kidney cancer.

The CDR3 loop reads CASSRGQESSGQYF. CDR3 sequence (DNA): TGTGCCAGCAGCCGGGGACAGGAGTCCTCGGGGCAGTACTTC. The chain uses TRBV5-6 and TRBJ2-7; 8 nucleotides align to TRBD1. This CDR3 region has 14 residues. Germline V gene sequence: CDR1 SGHDT, CDR2 YYEEEE. Trimming took 4 bases from V and 9 from J; bases not matched to a gene: 12.

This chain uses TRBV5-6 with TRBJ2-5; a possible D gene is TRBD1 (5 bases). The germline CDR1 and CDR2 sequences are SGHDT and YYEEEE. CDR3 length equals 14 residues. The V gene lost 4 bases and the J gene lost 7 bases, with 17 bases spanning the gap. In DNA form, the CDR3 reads TGTGCCAGCAGCCCTGGGCAGGGTTATGGGACCCAGTACTTC. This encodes CASSPGQGYGTQYF.

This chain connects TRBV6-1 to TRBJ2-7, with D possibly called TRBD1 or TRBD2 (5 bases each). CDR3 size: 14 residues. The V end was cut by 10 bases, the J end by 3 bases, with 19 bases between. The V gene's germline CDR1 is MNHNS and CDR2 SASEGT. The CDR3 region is CATLGEWSGYEQYF. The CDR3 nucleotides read TGTGCCACACTGGGGGAGTGGAGCGGCTACGAGCAGTACTTC.

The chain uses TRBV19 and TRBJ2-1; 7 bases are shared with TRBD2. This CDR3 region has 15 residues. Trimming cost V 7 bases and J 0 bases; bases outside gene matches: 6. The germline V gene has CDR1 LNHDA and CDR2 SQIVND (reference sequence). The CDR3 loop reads CASTPLASSYNEQFF. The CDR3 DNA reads TGTGCCAGTACCCCACTAGCGAGCTCCTACAATGAGCAGTTCTTC.

CDR3: CASSTMPSSGNTIYF. The DNA for the CDR3 is TGCGCCAGCAGCACTATGCCTAGCTCTGGAAACACCATATATTTT. The chain combines TRBV5-1 with TRBJ1-3; D is ambiguous. V lost 4 bases, J lost 0 bases, and 11 bases lay in between. The germline V gene encodes CDR1 SGHRS and CDR2 YFSETQ. This CDR3 contains 15 residues.

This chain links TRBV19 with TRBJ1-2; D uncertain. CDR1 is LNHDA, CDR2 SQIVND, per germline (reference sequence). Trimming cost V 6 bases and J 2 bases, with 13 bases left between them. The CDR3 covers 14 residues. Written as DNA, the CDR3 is TGTGCCAGTAGCCCGAACCTACGCAACTATGGCTACACCTTC. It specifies CASSPNLRNYGYTF.

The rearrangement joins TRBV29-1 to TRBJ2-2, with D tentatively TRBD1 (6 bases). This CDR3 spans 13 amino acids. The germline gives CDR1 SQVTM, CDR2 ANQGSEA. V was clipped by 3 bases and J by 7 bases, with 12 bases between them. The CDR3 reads CSVDVQGHGELFF. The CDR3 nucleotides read TGCAGCGTTGATGTTCAGGGACACGGGGAGCTGTTTTTT.

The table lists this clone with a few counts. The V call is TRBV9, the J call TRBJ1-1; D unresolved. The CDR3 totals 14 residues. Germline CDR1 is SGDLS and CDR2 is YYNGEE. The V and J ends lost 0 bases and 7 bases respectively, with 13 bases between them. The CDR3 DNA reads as TGTGCCAGCAGCGTAGCGTATCGGGGAGGTGAAGCTTTCTTT. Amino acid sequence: CASSVAYRGGEAFF.

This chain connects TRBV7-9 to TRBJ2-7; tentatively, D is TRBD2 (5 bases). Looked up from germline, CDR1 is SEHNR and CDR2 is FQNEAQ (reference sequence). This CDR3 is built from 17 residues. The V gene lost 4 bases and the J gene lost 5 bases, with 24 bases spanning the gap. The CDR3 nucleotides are TGTGCCAGCAGCTCCCGAGAGGGTGCCGGAGGAAGCCACGAGCAGTACTTC. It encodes CASSSREGAGGSHEQYF.

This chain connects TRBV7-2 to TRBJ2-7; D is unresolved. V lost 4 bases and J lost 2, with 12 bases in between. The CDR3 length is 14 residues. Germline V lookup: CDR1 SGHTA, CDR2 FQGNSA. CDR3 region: CASSSPRLPYEQYF. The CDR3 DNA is TGTGCCAGCAGCTCCCCGAGGCTACCCTACGAGCAGTACTTC.

The CDR3 here is CASRGDRGPHGELFF. DNA of the CDR3: TGTGCCAGCAGGGGGGACAGGGGACCCCATGGGGAGCTGTTTTTT. This rearrangement joins TRBV2 to TRBJ2-2; 10 bases are shared with TRBD1. The length of the CDR3 is 15 residues. Germline CDR1 reads SNHLY; CDR2 reads FYNNEI. V lost 6 bases, J lost 8 bases, and 9 bases stayed unmatched.

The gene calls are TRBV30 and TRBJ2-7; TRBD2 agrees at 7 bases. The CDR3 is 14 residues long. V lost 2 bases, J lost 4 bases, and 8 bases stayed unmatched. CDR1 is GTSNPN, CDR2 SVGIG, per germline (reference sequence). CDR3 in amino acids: CAWSRGGSGYEQYF. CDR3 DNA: TGTGCCTGGAGTCGCGGGGGATCCGGGTACGAGCAGTACTTC. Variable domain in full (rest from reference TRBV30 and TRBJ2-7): SQTIHQWPATLVQPVGSPLSLECTVEGTSNPNLYWYRQAAGRGLQLLFYSVGIGQISSEVPQNLSASRPQDRQFILSSKKLLLSDSGFYLCAWSRGGSGYEQYFGPGTRLTVT.

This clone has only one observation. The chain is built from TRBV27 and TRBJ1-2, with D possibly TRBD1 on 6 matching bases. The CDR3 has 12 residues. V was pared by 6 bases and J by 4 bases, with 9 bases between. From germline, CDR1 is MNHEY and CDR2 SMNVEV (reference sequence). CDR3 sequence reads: CASRQGRYGYTF. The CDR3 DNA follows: TGTGCCAGCAGACAGGGTCGCTATGGCTACACCTTC.

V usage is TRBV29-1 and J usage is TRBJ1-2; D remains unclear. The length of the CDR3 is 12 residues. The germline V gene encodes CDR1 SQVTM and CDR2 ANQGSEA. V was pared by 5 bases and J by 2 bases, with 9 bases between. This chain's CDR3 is CSVRERNYGYTF. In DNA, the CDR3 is TGCAGCGTTCGTGAACGGAACTATGGCTACACCTTC.

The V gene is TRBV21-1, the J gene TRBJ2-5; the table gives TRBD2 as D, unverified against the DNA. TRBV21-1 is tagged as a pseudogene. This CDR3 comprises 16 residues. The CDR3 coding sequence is TGTGCCAGCAGCAAACGACTAGCGGGAGAGGAGGGGACCCAGTACTTC. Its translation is CASSKRLAGEEGTQYF.

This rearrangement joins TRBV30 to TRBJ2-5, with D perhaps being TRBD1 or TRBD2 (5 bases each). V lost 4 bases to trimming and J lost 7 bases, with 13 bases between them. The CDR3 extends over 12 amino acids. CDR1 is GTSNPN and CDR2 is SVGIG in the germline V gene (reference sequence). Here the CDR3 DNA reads TGTGCCTGGACCCAGGGAGAGGCGACCCAGTACTTC. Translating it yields CAWTQGEATQYF.

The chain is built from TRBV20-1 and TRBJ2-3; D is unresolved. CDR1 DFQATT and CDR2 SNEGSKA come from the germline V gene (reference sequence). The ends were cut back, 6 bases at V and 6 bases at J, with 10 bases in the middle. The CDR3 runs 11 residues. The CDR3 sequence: CSASITDTQYF. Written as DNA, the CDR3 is TGCAGTGCCTCGATTACGGATACGCAGTATTTT.

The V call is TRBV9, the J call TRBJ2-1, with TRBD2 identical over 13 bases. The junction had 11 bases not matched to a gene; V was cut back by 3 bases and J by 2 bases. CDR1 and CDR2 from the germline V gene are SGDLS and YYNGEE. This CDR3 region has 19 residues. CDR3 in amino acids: CASSATGTSGKFPYNEQFF. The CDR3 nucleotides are TGTGCCAGCAGCGCAACCGGGACTAGCGGGAAATTCCCCTACAATGAGCAGTTCTTC.

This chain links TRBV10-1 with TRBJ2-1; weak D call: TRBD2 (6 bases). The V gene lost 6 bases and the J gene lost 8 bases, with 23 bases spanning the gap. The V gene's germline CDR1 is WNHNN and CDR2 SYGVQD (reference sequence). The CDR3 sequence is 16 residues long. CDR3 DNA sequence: TGCGCCAGCAGCGACCCTAGCGCAAGCCGTTCGGATGAGCAGTTCTTC. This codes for CASSDPSASRSDEQFF.

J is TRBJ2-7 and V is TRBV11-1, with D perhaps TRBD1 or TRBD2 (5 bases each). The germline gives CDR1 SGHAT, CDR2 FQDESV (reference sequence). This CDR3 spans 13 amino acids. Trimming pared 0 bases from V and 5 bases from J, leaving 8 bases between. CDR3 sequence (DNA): TGTGCCAGCAGCTTAGCGCTGGGGGACGAGCAGTACTTC. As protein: CASSLALGDEQYF.

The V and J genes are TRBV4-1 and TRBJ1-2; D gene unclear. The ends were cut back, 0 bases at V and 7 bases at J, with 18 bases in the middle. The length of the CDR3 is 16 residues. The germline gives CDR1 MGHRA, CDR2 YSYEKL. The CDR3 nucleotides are TGCGCCAGCAGCCAAGAATCTCAGTTCCAGATTGGTGGCTACACCTTC. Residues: CASSQESQFQIGGYTF.

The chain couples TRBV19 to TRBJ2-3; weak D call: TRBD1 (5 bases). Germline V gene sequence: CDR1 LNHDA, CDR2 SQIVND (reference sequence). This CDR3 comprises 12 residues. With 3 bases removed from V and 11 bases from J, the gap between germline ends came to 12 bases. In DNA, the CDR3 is TGTGCCAGTAGTATGGGCCAGGGAAAGCAGTATTTT. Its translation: CASSMGQGKQYF.